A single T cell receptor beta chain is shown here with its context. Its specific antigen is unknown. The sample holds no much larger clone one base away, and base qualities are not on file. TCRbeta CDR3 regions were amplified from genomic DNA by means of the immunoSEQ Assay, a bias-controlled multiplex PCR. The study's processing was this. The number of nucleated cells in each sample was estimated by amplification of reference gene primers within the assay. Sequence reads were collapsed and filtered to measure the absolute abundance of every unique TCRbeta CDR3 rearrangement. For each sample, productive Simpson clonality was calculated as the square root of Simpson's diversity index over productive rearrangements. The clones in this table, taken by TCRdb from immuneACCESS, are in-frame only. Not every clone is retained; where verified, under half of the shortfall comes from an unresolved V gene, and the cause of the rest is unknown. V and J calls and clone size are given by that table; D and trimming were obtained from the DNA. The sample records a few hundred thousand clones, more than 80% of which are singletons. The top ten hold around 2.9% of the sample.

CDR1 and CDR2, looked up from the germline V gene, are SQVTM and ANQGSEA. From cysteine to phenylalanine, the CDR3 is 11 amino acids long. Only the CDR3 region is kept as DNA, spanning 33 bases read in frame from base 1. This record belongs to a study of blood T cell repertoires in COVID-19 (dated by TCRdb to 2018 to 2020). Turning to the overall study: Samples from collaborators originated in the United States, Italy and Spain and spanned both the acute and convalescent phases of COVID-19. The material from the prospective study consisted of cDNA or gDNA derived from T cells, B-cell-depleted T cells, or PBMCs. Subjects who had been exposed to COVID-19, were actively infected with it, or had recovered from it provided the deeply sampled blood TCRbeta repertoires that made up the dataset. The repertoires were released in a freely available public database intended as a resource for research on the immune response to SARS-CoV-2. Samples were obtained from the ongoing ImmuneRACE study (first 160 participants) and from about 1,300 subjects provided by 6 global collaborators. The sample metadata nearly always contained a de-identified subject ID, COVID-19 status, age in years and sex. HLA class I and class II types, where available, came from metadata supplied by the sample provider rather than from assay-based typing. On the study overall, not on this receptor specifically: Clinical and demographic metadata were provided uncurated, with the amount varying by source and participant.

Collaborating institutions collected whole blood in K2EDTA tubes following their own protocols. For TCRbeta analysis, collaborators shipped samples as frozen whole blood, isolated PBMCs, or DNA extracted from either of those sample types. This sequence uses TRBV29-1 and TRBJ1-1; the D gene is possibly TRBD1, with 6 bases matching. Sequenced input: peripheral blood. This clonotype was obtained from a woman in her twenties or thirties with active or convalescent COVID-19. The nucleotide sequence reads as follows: TGCAGTGGACAGACCAACACTGAAGCTTTCTTT. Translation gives CSGQTNTEAFF.